Below, 27 T cell receptor beta chains from the same sample are listed, as sequenced in a study of T cell responses to AZD1222 COVID-19 vaccine. TCRdb keeps only in-frame clones here, not all; method: immunoSEQ multiplex PCR. In the table there are more than 75,000 clones, about 90% of which are singletons. The specimen comprised peripheral blood, sampled 28 days after the second AZD1222 dose. The receptors come from an adult who received the AZD1222 COVID-19 vaccine.

The gene calls are TRBV28 and TRBJ2-1; 8 nucleotides align to TRBD1. Germline V CDR1 and CDR2: MDHEN, SYDVKM. The CDR3 length is 15 residues. J lost 9 bases, V lost 6 bases, and 13 bases had no gene match. The CDR3 spells CASSQAGTGSGEQFF. In nucleotides, the CDR3 is TGTGCCAGCAGCCAAGCCGGGACAGGAAGCGGTGAGCAGTTCTTC.

This rearrangement joins TRBV5-1 to TRBJ1-1; a weak D match, TRBD1 (6 bases). Per the germline V gene, CDR1 is SGHRS and CDR2 is YFSETQ. The CDR3 length is 15 residues. V was pared by 2 bases and J by 2 bases, with 13 bases between. CDR3 loop: CASSFLQGANTEAFF. The CDR3 coding sequence is TGCGCCAGCAGCTTTTTACAGGGAGCCAACACTGAAGCTTTCTTT.

The chain has TRBV27 and TRBJ2-5, with D maybe TRBD2 (5 bases). The V end lost 1 base, the J end lost 9 bases, and 24 bases lay between the germline ends. The germline CDR1 and CDR2 sequences are MNHEY and SMNVEV (reference sequence). CDR3 length: 17 amino acids. Here the CDR3 reads CASSLYPPLGETAAQYF. The CDR3 DNA reads TGTGCCAGCAGTTTATATCCCCCCCTCGGGGAGACTGCGGCCCAGTACTTC.

With regard to this clone: At one of its ends the junction is not consistent with the germline gene, which may arise from a read error. CDR3 amino acids: CASSQELAGGSWDF. CDR3 coding DNA: TGTGCCAGCAGCCAAGAGCTAGCGGGAGGGTCCTGGGACTTC. The chain is built from TRBV14 and TRBJ2-7; the match to TRBD2 covers 12 bases. Germline V lookup: CDR1 SGHDN, CDR2 FVKESK. The CDR3 has 14 amino acids.

The V and J genes are TRBV10-2 and TRBJ1-2; D remains unclear. Germline V gene sequence: CDR1 WSHSY, CDR2 SAAADI. This CDR3 comprises 13 residues. Trimming shortened V by 6 bases and J by 2 bases, and 10 bases separated the two germline ends. CDR3 sequence: CASSRGVNYGYTF. CDR3 bases: TGCGCCAGCAGCCGCGGGGTCAACTATGGCTACACCTTC.

The chain couples TRBV19 to TRBJ1-1; a possible D gene is TRBD1 (5 bases). CDR3 length equals 14 residues. CDR1 is LNHDA and CDR2 is SQIVND in the germline V gene (reference sequence). The V gene lost 7 bases and the J gene lost 5 bases, with 17 bases spanning the gap. The CDR3 nucleotides are TGTGCCAGTACTGAACGTAGGGGAAGGACTGAAGCTTTCTTT. Its translation: CASTERRGRTEAFF. The full variable domain, in which reference TRBV19 and TRBJ1-1 provide the parts outside the CDR3, is DGGITQSPKYLFRKEGQNVTLSCEQNLNHDAMYWYRQDPGQGLRLIYYSQIVNDFQKGDIAEGYSVSREKKESFPLTVTSAQKNPTAFYLCASTERRGRTEAFFGQGTRLTVV.

V usage is TRBV5-5 and J usage is TRBJ2-7; TRBD1 is a possible D gene (5 bases). V lost 4 bases and J lost 0, with 11 bases in between. This CDR3 contains 14 residues. CDR1 is SGHKS, CDR2 YYEKEE, per germline (reference sequence). The chain's CDR3 is CASSRTRSSYEQYF. CDR3 bases: TGTGCCAGCAGCCGGACACGGAGCTCCTACGAGCAGTACTTC.

J is TRBJ2-1 and V is TRBV14; D tentatively fits TRBD1 or TRBD2 (5 bases each). Germline assignment: CDR1 SGHDN and CDR2 FVKESK. The CDR3 has 13 amino acids. Trimming shortened V by 8 bases and J by 0 bases, and 8 bases separated the two germline ends. CDR3 residues: CASGGSSYNEQFF. The CDR3 DNA sequence: TGTGCCAGCGGGGGTAGCTCCTACAATGAGCAGTTCTTC.

CDR3 amino acids: CASSEPGQGTDTQYF. The CDR3 nucleotides read TGTGCCAGCTCCGAACCGGGACAGGGGACAGATACGCAGTATTTT. The genes are TRBV18 and TRBJ2-3; the match to TRBD1 covers 10 bases. Trimming took 6 bases from V and 3 from J; bases not matched to a gene: 6. The CDR3 contains 15 residues. Germline values: CDR1 KGHSH, CDR2 LQKENI.

This chain uses TRBV28 with TRBJ1-4; D not resolved. CDR1 and CDR2 from the germline V gene are MDHEN and SYDVKM. Between the trimmed V and J ends, which lost 1 base and 5 bases, there was a span of 17 bases. The CDR3 runs to 17 residues. CDR3 amino acids: CASSLSGGHTLNEKLFF. Here the CDR3 DNA reads TGTGCCAGCAGTTTATCGGGTGGCCACACATTAAATGAAAAACTGTTTTTT.

The rearrangement uses TRBV30 and TRBJ2-1; 8 bases match TRBD1. Trimming took 1 base from V and 7 from J; bases not matched to a gene: 12. This CDR3 has 16 amino acids. Germline CDR1 reads GTSNPN; CDR2 reads SVGIG (reference sequence). The CDR3 DNA reads TGTGCCTGGAGTGATCTGGACAGGGCTAGGTTGAATGAGCAGTTCTTC. This sequence encodes CAWSDLDRARLNEQFF.

This chain connects TRBV6-4 to TRBJ2-1; 12 bases line up with TRBD2. V shed 3 bases and J 4 bases; nucleotides not matched to a gene: 1. CDR1 is MRHNA and CDR2 is SNTAGT in the germline V gene. CDR3 size: 15 residues. For the CDR3, the DNA is TGTGCCAGCAGTGAGACTAGCGGGGGTTACAATGAGCAGTTCTTC. It translates to CASSETSGGYNEQFF.

This rearrangement joins TRBV5-1 to TRBJ2-1, with 9 bases lining up with TRBD2. The CDR3 is 15 amino acids. The germline V gene encodes CDR1 SGHRS and CDR2 YFSETQ. V lost 1 base, J lost 5 bases, and 4 bases stayed unmatched. CDR3 sequence reads: CASSLLASGNNEQFF. DNA of the CDR3: TGCGCCAGCAGCTTGCTAGCTAGCGGGAACAATGAGCAGTTCTTC.

The gene calls are TRBV19 and TRBJ2-7, with TRBD2 identical over 8 bases. Germline V lookup: CDR1 LNHDA, CDR2 SQIVND (reference sequence). This CDR3 spans 14 amino acids. V gave up 6 bases and J gave up 5 bases; unmatched junction bases: 9. The chain's CDR3 is CASRPGGAGNEQYF. The DNA of the CDR3 is TGTGCCAGTAGGCCCGGGGGGGCGGGGAACGAGCAGTACTTC.

The gene calls are TRBV5-1 and TRBJ2-1, with a possible D match to TRBD1 (5 bases). Deletions cut 2 bases from V and 8 bases from J, with 8 bases between. Germline CDR1 SGHRS, CDR2 YFSETQ. The CDR3 extends over 12 amino acids. This chain's CDR3 is CASSFQGYEQFF. CDR3 nucleotides: TGCGCCAGCAGCTTCCAGGGCTATGAGCAGTTCTTC.

The chain recombines TRBV6-5 with TRBJ2-1, with 7 bases fitting TRBD2. Germline V gene lookup returns CDR1 MNHEY and CDR2 SVGAGI. Trimming removed 6 bases from V and 10 bases from J; junction bases left unmatched: 3. CDR3 length: 11 residues. For the CDR3, the DNA is TGTGCCAGCAGCGGCGGGGGAGAGCAGTTCTTC. Its translation: CASSGGGEQFF.

The chain carries TRBV7-3 and TRBJ2-1; 9 bases line up with TRBD2. There are 15 residues in the CDR3. The germline V gene encodes CDR1 SGHTA and CDR2 FQGTGA. With V trimmed by 2 bases and J by 5 bases, 4 bases remained unmatched. The CDR3 here is CASSLLAGINNEQFF. The DNA of the CDR3 is TGTGCCAGCAGCTTACTAGCGGGGATAAACAATGAGCAGTTCTTC.

This rearrangement joins TRBV2 to TRBJ1-2; TRBD1 might be the D (6 bases). This CDR3 region has 13 residues. The V end lost 7 bases, the J end lost 5 bases, and 14 bases lay between the germline ends. CDR1 and CDR2 from the germline V gene are SNHLY and FYNNEI. Here the CDR3 DNA reads TGTGCCAGCAACTTTGTACAGGGTTATGGCTACACCTTC. Amino acid sequence: CASNFVQGYGYTF.

CDR3 nucleotide sequence: TGCGCCAGCAGCTTGGATGGCGGGAGGGCCACCGGGGAGCTGTTTTTT. Translating gives CASSLDGGRATGELFF. The chain links TRBV5-1 to TRBJ2-2; 9 bases fit TRBD2. Germline loops: CDR1 SGHRS, CDR2 YFSETQ. The V gene end was trimmed by 0 bases and the J gene end by 4 bases; junction bases not matched to a gene: 4. This CDR3 comprises 16 residues.

The rearrangement uses TRBV7-8 and TRBJ2-7; 9 nucleotides match TRBD1. The CDR3 has 14 residues. CDR1 and CDR2 from the germline V gene are SGHVS and FQNEAQ. V lost 2 bases and J lost 6; bases outside the gene matches: 5. This CDR3 reads CASSLYRTGVEQYF. CDR3 nucleotide sequence: TGTGCCAGCAGCTTATATAGGACAGGGGTCGAGCAGTACTTC.

This rearrangement joins TRBV2 to TRBJ1-4, with a possible D match to TRBD1 (6 bases). Deletions cut 5 bases from V and 4 bases from J, with 11 bases between. There are 14 residues in the CDR3. Germline lookup yields CDR1 SNHLY and CDR2 FYNNEI. Here the CDR3 DNA reads TGTGCCAGCAGTACGGACAGCTATAATGAAAAACTGTTTTTT. Protein: CASSTDSYNEKLFF.

The chain joins TRBV7-3 to TRBJ2-1; 7 nucleotides match TRBD2. The CDR3 spans 16 residues. Per the germline V gene, CDR1 is SGHTA and CDR2 is FQGTGA. V was clipped by 4 bases and J by 9 bases; unmatched bases: 15. CDR3 in DNA: TGTGCCAGCAGCTCCTTGGCGGGAGTTCGGTTTGGTGAGCAGTTCTTC. Its translation: CASSSLAGVRFGEQFF.

V usage is TRBV5-4 and J usage is TRBJ1-1; perhaps TRBD1 as D (5 bases). V lost 0 bases to trimming and J lost 4 bases, with 13 bases between them. The length of the CDR3 is 15 residues. Germline CDR1 SGHNT, CDR2 YYREEE (reference sequence). In DNA form, the CDR3 reads TGTGCCAGCAGCTTGGTAGGGTTTGGGGGCACTGAAGCTTTCTTT. Its translation is CASSLVGFGGTEAFF.

This clone appeared once. This chain joins TRBV13 and TRBJ2-3; no firm D call. The germline V and J ends were trimmed by 5 bases and 0 bases, with 15 bases remaining between them. This CDR3 contains 16 residues. CDR1 is PRHDT and CDR2 is FYEKMQ in the germline V gene (reference sequence). DNA of the CDR3: TGTGCCAGCAGCGCGTACGGATCCTCTAGCACAGATACGCAGTATTTT. Protein sequence: CASSAYGSSSTDTQYF.

The CDR3 sequence is CASSTPWGGGRPSDTQYF. In DNA form, the CDR3 reads TGTGCCAGCAGCACTCCCTGGGGGGGCGGGAGGCCCTCGGATACGCAGTATTTT. The V call is TRBV7-8, the J call TRBJ2-3; 8 nucleotides line up with TRBD2. The CDR3 sequence is 18 residues long. V was pared by 5 bases and J by 6 bases, with 19 bases of the junction left unmatched. The germline V gene encodes CDR1 SGHVS and CDR2 FQNEAQ. Looking up the rest from reference TRBV7-8 and TRBJ2-3 gives the full variable domain: GAGVSQSPRYKVAKRGQDVALRCDPISGHVSLFWYQQALGQGPEFLTYFQNEAQLDKSGLPSDRFFAERPEGSVSTLKIQRTQQEDSAVYLCASSTPWGGGRPSDTQYFGPGTRLTVL.

This clone has a single count. J is TRBJ2-7 and V is TRBV19, with a weak D call TRBD1 (5 bases). The CDR3 contains 15 residues. CDR1 is LNHDA, CDR2 SQIVND, per germline (reference sequence). V was cut by 0 bases and J by 5 bases, with 14 bases left in between. CDR3 region: CASSIEGRAFDEQYF. CDR3 nucleotides: TGTGCCAGTAGTATAGAGGGCAGGGCTTTCGACGAGCAGTACTTC.

The chain couples TRBV15 to TRBJ1-1, with 9 positions matching TRBD1. The CDR3 length is 17 residues. Trimming at V came to 1 base and at J to 5 bases, leaving 11 bases not matched to a gene. Germline CDR1 LNHNV, CDR2 YYDKDF (reference sequence). The chain's CDR3 is CATSRAGGTGRRTEAFF. CDR3 coding DNA: TGTGCCACCAGCAGAGCCGGCGGGACAGGGAGAAGGACTGAAGCTTTCTTT.